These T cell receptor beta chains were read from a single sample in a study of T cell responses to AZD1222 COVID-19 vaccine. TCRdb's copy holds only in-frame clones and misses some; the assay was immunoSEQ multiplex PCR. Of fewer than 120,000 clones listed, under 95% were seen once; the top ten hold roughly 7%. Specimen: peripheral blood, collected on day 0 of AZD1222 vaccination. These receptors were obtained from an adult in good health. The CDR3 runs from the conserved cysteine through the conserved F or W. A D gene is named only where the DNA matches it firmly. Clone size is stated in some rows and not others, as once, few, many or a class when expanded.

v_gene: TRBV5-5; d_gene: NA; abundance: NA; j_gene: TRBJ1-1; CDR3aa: CASTRGQEYTEAFF; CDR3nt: TGTGCCAGCACCCGAGGGCAGGAATACACTGAAGCTTTCTTT
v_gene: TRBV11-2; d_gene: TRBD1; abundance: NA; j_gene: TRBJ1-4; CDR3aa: CASSNSDRGLVEKLFF; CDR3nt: TGTGCCAGCAGCAACTCTGACAGGGGGCTGGTTGAAAAACTGTTTTTT
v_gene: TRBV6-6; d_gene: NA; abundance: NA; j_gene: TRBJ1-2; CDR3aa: CASSYSRQNYGYTF; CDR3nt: TGTGCCAGCAGTTACTCCAGACAAAACTATGGCTACACCTTC
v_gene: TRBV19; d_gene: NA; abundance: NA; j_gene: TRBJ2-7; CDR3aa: CASSIRLADEQYF; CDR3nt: TGTGCCAGTAGTATACGTCTGGCGGACGAGCAGTACTTC
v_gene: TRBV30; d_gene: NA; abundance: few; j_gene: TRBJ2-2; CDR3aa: CAWGRTVNTGELFF; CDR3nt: TGTGCCTGGGGGAGGACAGTGAACACCGGGGAGCTGTTTTTT
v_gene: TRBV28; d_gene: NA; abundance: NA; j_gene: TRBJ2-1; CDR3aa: CASSLSLWNEQFF; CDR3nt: TGTGCCAGCAGTTTAAGTCTCTGGAATGAGCAGTTCTTC
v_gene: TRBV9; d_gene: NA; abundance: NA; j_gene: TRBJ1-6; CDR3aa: CASSGTYNSPLHF; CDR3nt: TGTGCCAGCAGCGGGACGTACAATTCACCCCTCCACTTT
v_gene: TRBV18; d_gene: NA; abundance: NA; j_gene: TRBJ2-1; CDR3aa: CASSPPQGSVDNEQFF; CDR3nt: TGTGCCAGCTCACCACCGCAGGGGAGCGTTGACAATGAGCAGTTCTTC
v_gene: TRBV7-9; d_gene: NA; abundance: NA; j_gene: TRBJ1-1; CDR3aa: CASSLDSLKVGTEAFF; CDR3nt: TGTGCCAGCAGCTTAGACTCATTAAAAGTGGGCACTGAAGCTTTCTTT
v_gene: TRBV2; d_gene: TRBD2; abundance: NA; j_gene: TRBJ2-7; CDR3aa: CASSGTSGAYEQYF; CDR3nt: TGTGCCAGCAGTGGGACTAGCGGCGCCTACGAGCAGTACTTC
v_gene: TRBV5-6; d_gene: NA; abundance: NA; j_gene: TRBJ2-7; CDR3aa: CASSLLEWKYEQYF; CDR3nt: TGTGCCAGCAGCTTGTTGGAATGGAAATACGAGCAGTACTTC
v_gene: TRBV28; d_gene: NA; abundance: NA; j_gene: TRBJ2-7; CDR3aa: CASSLYGPLVSSYEQYF; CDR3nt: TGTGCCAGCAGTTTATATGGGCCTTTAGTTAGCTCCTACGAGCAGTACTTC
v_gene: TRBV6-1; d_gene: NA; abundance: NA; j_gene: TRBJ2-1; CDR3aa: CASSGQAGLSYNEQFF; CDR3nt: TGTGCCAGCAGTGGACAGGCGGGTTTATCCTACAATGAGCAGTTCTTC
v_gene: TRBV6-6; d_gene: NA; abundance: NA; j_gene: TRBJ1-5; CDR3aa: CATSGAGGGSQPQHF; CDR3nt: TGTGCCACCTCGGGAGCTGGAGGGGGTAGTCAGCCCCAGCATTTT
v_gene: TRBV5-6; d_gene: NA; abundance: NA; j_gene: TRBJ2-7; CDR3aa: CASSLGEGPEQYF; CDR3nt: TGTGCCAGCAGCTTGGGTGAGGGGCCCGAGCAGTACTTC
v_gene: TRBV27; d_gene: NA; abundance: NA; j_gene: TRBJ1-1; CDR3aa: CASNDRGARTEAFF; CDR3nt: TGTGCCAGCAACGACCGGGGGGCTCGGACTGAAGCTTTCTTT
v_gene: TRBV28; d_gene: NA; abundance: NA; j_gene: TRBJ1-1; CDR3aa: CASSLFGGRNTEAFF; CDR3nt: TGTGCCAGCAGTCTCTTCGGGGGTAGGAACACTGAAGCTTTCTTT
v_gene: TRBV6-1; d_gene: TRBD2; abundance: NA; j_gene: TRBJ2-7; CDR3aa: CASSEGGNYEQYF; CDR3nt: TGTGCCAGCAGTGAGGGGGGGAACTACGAGCAGTACTTC
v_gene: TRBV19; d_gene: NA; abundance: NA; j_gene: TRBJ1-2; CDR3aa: CATGAGARGGYTF; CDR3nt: TGTGCCACCGGGGCAGGGGCGCGTGGTGGCTACACCTTC
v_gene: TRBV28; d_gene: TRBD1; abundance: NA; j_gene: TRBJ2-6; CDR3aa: CASSYTGASGANVLTF; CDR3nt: TGTGCCAGCAGTTACACAGGGGCCTCCGGGGCCAACGTCCTGACTTTC
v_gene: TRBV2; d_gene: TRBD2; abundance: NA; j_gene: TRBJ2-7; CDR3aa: CASSERLAGGPHEQYF; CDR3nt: TGTGCCAGCAGTGAAAGACTTGCGGGGGGGCCCCACGAGCAGTACTTC
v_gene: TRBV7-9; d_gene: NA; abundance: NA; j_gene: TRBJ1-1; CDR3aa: CASSFRVDAFF; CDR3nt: TGTGCCAGCAGCTTCAGGGTGGACGCTTTCTTT
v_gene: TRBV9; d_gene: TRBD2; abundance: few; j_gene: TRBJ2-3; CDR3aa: CASSVGGGPDRDTQYF; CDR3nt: TGTGCCAGCAGCGTAGGCGGGGGGCCGGACCGGGATACGCAGTATTTT
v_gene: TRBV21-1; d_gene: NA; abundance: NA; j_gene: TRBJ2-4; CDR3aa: CASSTLGPLAKNIQYF; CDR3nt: TGTGCCAGCAGCACCCTCGGGCCTTTAGCCAAAAACATTCAGTACTTC
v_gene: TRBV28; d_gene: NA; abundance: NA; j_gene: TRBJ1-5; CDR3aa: CASSLGPSNQPQHF; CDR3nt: TGTGCCAGCAGTCTCGGGCCGAGTAATCAGCCCCAGCATTTT
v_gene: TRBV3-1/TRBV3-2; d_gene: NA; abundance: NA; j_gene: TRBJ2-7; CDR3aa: CASSQENRPRVEQYF; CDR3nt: TGTGCCAGCAGCCAAGAAAACAGGCCCCGAGTCGAGCAGTACTTC
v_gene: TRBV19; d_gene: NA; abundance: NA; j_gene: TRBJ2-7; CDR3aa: CASSSTVGSYEQYF; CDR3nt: TGTGCCAGTAGTTCCACGGTGGGCTCCTACGAGCAGTACTTC
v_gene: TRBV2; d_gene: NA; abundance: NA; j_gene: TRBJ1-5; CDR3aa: CASSELVSNQPQHF; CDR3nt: TGTGCCAGCAGTGAGCTCGTTAGCAATCAGCCCCAGCATTTT
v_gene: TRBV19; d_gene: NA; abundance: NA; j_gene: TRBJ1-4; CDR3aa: CASSRALNEKLFF; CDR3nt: TGTGCCAGTAGTCGTGCCCTTAATGAAAAACTGTTTTTT